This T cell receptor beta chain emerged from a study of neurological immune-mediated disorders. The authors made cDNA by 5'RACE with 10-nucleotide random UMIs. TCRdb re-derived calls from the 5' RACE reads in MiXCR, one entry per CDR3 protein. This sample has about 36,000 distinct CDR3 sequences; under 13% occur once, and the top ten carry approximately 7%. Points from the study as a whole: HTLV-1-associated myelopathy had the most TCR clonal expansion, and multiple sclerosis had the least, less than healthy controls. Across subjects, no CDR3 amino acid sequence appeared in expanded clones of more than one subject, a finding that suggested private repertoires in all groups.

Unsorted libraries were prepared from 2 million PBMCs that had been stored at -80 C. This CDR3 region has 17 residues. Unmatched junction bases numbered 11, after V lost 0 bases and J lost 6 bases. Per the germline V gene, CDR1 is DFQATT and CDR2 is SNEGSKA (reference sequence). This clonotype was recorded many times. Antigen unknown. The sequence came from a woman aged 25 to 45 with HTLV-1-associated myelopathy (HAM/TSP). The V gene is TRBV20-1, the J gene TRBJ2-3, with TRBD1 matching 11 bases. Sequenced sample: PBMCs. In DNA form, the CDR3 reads TGCAGTGCTAGAGATTCGAGGACAGGGGGCGGCGGGGATACGCAGTATTTT. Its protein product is CSARDSRTGGGGDTQYF.